These 30 T cell receptor beta chains were all obtained from the same sample, sequenced in a study of tumor and adjacent non-tumor tissue in lung cancer. A modified ARM-PCR protocol with three rounds of nested PCR amplified TCRbeta. MiXCR was run by TCRdb on the multiplex PCR reads, yielding one entry per CDR3 protein. Of 70,000 or so distinct CDR3 sequences listed, about three fifths are singletons. No cell sorting was done before RNA was extracted from the tissue. The sequencing sample was made of lung tumor tissue. The receptors shown here come from a man in his fifties with non-small cell lung cancer.

The chain employs TRBV6-6 and TRBJ2-7; 7 positions match TRBD1. CDR3 length: 16 amino acids. Germline V gene data show CDR1 as MNHNY and CDR2 as SVGAGI (reference sequence). V gave up 9 bases and J gave up 13 bases; unmatched junction bases: 27. The CDR3 reads CASSPASGQLPYDQYF. The DNA of the CDR3 is TGTGCCAGTTCCCCCGCTTCGGGACAGCTACCCTACGATCAATACTTC.

This clonotype was observed at least ten times. The CDR3 nucleotides are TGTGCCAGCAAGGTCGGGCAAGTAGAGACCCAGTACTTC. Translation gives CASKVGQVETQYF. This chain joins TRBV12-3 or TRBV12-4 and TRBJ2-5; D ambiguous. Trimming cost V 7 bases and J 4 bases, with 13 bases left between them. CDR3 length: 13 amino acids.

Worth noting for this clonotype: Relative to the germline gene, one junction end is altered; a read error may explain this. The V and J genes are TRBV20-1 and TRBJ1-6; 7 bases are shared with TRBD1. The CDR3 totals 13 residues. In germline, CDR1 is DFQATT, CDR2 SNEGSKA (reference sequence). The CDR3 nucleotides read TGCAGTGGCTCGACAGGGAATAATTCACCCCTCCGCTTT. It codes for CSGSTGNNSPLRF.

A remark on this clonotype: The germline gene is not matched at one end of the junction; a read error may be the cause. The chain couples TRBV11-3 to TRBJ2-3; 11 bases agree with TRBD2. There are 15 residues in the CDR3. In germline, CDR1 is SGHNT, CDR2 YENEEA. In nucleotides, the CDR3 is TGTTCCAGCAGCGCCGGGACTAGCGGCATAGATACGCAGTACTTT. It specifies CSSSAGTSGIDTQYF.

To note about this clonotype: A junction boundary mismatches the germline segment, possibly from a read error. V is TRBV11-2 and J is TRBJ2-2; 11 bases are shared with TRBD2. Per germline, CDR1 SGHAT and CDR2 FQNNGV. This CDR3 is built from 18 residues. CDR3 in amino acids: CASSLRGVAGGRTGGLFF. The CDR3 DNA reads as TGTGCCAGCAGCCTCCGAGGGGTAGCGGGGGGGCGCACAGGGGGGCTGTTTTTT.

This clonotype was seen ten or more times. The chain carries TRBV6-2 or TRBV6-3 and TRBJ2-5, with 13 bases that match TRBD2. Trimming took 4 bases from V and 2 from J; bases not matched to a gene: 1. Germline lookup yields CDR1 MNHEY and CDR2 SVGEGT. The CDR3 consists of 15 residues. CDR3: CASSLGLAGQETQYF. For the CDR3, the DNA is TGTGCCAGCAGTTTGGGACTAGCGGGACAAGAGACCCAGTACTTC.

In regard to this clonotype: Being one base from a much bigger clone, this may be a read error. The J gene is TRBJ2-6, the V gene TRBV6-6, with 10 bases matching TRBD1. V shed 0 bases, J shed 1 base, and the junction held 3 bases outside the gene matches. Germline V gene sequence: CDR1 MNHNY, CDR2 SVGAGI (reference sequence). There are 18 residues in the CDR3. This CDR3 is CASSYSLGQGSGANVLTF. CDR3 coding DNA: TGTGCCAGCAGTTACTCCCTGGGACAGGGGTCTGGGGCCAACGTCCTGACTTTC.

The table lists this clonotype with many counts. The genes are TRBV5-1 and TRBJ2-3; D is uncertain. From germline, CDR1 is SGHRS and CDR2 YFSETQ. Trimming removed 0 bases at V and 3 bases at J, with 8 bases between. CDR3 length: 14 amino acids. The CDR3, as DNA: TGCGCCAGCAGCTTGGAGTTGGGAACAGATACGCAGTATTTT. Amino acid sequence: CASSLELGTDTQYF. Drawing the rest from reference TRBV5-1 and TRBJ2-3, the complete variable domain is KAGVTQTPRYLIKTRGQQVTLSCSPISGHRSVSWYQQTPGQGLQFLFEYFSETQRNKGNFPGRFSGRQFSNSRSEMNVSTLELGDSALYLCASSLELGTDTQYFGPGTRLTVL.

On this clonotype: A much larger clone lies one base from this, so it may be a read error. The chain joins TRBV6-6 to TRBJ2-3; D is unresolved. Germline V gene sequence: CDR1 MNHNY, CDR2 SVGAGI (reference sequence). The CDR3 has 12 residues. This chain's CDR3 is CASSNPTDTRYF. As DNA, the CDR3 is TGTGCCAGCAGTAACCCCACAGATACGCGGTATTTT.

This clonotype showed up many times. The CDR3 DNA reads as TGTGCCAGCAGAGTAGGACTAGCGGGAGAAAGTACGCAGTATTTT. As protein: CASRVGLAGESTQYF. The rearrangement links TRBV12-3 or TRBV12-4 to TRBJ2-3, with 13 bases matching TRBD2. V lost 6 bases to trimming and J lost 8 bases; unmatched junction nucleotides: 8. The length of the CDR3 is 15 residues.

CDR3 sequence reads: CASSSRTCPPYEQYF. CDR3 nucleotide sequence: TGTGCCAGCAGTTCCCGGACATGCCCCCCCTACGAGCAGTACTTC. The chain couples TRBV28 to TRBJ2-7; the D gene is possibly TRBD1 (5 bases). From germline, CDR1 is MDHEN and CDR2 SYDVKM. Trimming removed 4 bases at V and 2 bases at J, with 15 bases between. The CDR3 has 15 amino acids.

Note on this clonotype: Given a much more abundant clone one base away, this may be a read error. CDR3 coding DNA: TGCCGCGTTTCGGTGAACACTGAAGCTTTCTTT. It is translated as CRVSVNTEAFF. The chain uses TRBV29-1 and TRBJ1-1; no clear D gene. CDR1 is SQVTM, CDR2 ANQGSEA, per germline. The CDR3 has 11 amino acids.

This clonotype showed up many times. V gene TRBV20-1 combines with J gene TRBJ2-5, with 7 bases lining up with TRBD2. This CDR3 is 14 amino acids long. The germline CDR1 and CDR2 sequences are DFQATT and SNEGSKA (reference sequence). The trim removed 3 bases at V and 4 bases at J, leaving 8 bases unmatched. For the CDR3, the DNA is TGCAGTGCTAGGCCGCCCGGGAGGAGAGAGACCCAGTACTTC. Amino acids: CSARPPGRRETQYF.

On this clonotype itself: This could be a read error, since a much larger clone is one nucleotide away. The chain links TRBV5-6 to TRBJ2-6; D is unclear. The CDR3 spans 16 residues. CDR1 is SGHDT, CDR2 YYEEEE, per germline. The CDR3 DNA follows: TGTACCAGCAGCTTGTTGGGCGGCTCTGGGGCCAACGTCCTGACTTTC. Encoded protein: CTSSLLGGSGANVLTF.

There are a few counts of this clonotype. The chain joins TRBV7-9 to TRBJ2-1; tentatively, D is TRBD2 (7 bases). Trimming took 0 bases from V and 2 from J, leaving 8 bases between them. The CDR3 loop spans 15 amino acids. The germline CDR1 and CDR2 sequences are SEHNR and FQNEAQ (reference sequence). In DNA form, the CDR3 reads TGTGCCAGCAGCTTAGCAGGGGGGGCCTACAATGAGCAGTTCTTC. Translated, it gives CASSLAGGAYNEQFF. Full variable domain (outside the CDR3, taken from reference TRBV7-9 and TRBJ2-1): DTGVSQNPRHKITKRGQNVTFRCDPISEHNRLYWYRQTLGQGPEFLTYFQNEAQLEKSRLLSDRFSAERPKGSFSTLEIQRTEQGDSAMYLCASSLAGGAYNEQFFGPGTRLTVL.

Points on this clonotype: Because it lacks the conserved phenylalanine or tryptophan at the end, this CDR3 is likely a read error. This sequence joins TRBV10-2 and TRBJ1-2; tentative D call: TRBD1 (5 bases). V was pared by 3 bases and J by 6 bases, with 11 bases between. The CDR3 has 13 amino acids. Germline V CDR1 and CDR2: WSHSY, SAAADI. CDR3 protein: CASSDGGVNGYTL. The CDR3 DNA reads TGCGCCAGCAGTGATGGGGGAGTTAATGGCTACACCTTA.

The chain employs TRBV11-3 and TRBJ2-3; D may be TRBD2 (6 bases). The CDR3 loop spans 18 amino acids. Germline-derived CDR1 and CDR2 are SGHNT and YENEEA. The V gene lost 5 bases and the J gene lost 0 bases, with 21 bases spanning the gap. The CDR3 loop reads CASSPGSSGRPSTDTQYF. CDR3 DNA sequence: TGTGCCAGCAGCCCCGGGAGTAGTGGGAGACCTAGCACAGATACGCAGTATTTT. Full variable domain (rest looked up from reference TRBV11-3 and TRBJ2-3): EAGVVQSPRYKIIEKKQPVAFWCNPISGHNTLYWYLQNLGQGPELLIRYENEEAVDDSQLPKDRFSAERLKGVDSTLKIQPAELGDSAVYLCASSPGSSGRPSTDTQYFGPGTRLTVL.

Ten or more counts support this clonotype. The V call is TRBV6-1, the J call TRBJ1-6, with 12 bases lining up with TRBD1. The CDR3 spans 20 residues. With V trimmed by 2 bases and J by 2 bases, 10 bases remained unmatched. Germline CDR1 and CDR2: MNHNS and SASEGT. CDR3 in amino acids: CASSEQGGQGAPAYNSPLHF. CDR3 DNA: TGTGCCAGCAGTGAACAAGGGGGACAGGGGGCGCCCGCCTATAATTCACCCCTCCACTTT.

In its sample, this clonotype was seen once. The rearrangement links TRBV12-3 or TRBV12-4 to TRBJ2-1; TRBD2 matches at 7 bases. The V gene end was trimmed by 7 bases and the J gene end by 0 bases; junction bases not matched to a gene: 6. The CDR3 is made up of 15 amino acids. CDR3 residues: CASIASGSSYNEQFF. The CDR3 DNA sequence: TGTGCCAGCATTGCTAGCGGAAGCTCCTACAATGAGCAGTTCTTC.

This clonotype was detected only a few times. An end of the junction differs from the germline gene, which may be a read error. CDR3 nucleotides: TGTGCCACTATGGTAAACTACGGCGCCGATGAGCAGTTCTTT. Translating gives CATMVNYGADEQFF. The chain couples TRBV11-2 to TRBJ2-1; no firm D call. The CDR3 length is 14 residues. Germline CDR1 and CDR2: SGHAT and FQNNGV.

A remark on this clonotype: A read error may produce the germline difference seen at one junction end. The CDR3 nucleotides read TGTGTCAGCAGCTTCGGCTTGAATGAGCAGTTCTTC. Protein sequence: CVSSFGLNEQFF. The gene calls are TRBV11-3 and TRBJ2-1; D is undetermined. From germline, CDR1 is SGHNT and CDR2 YENEEA. CDR3 length: 12 residues.

This clonotype has at least ten counts. This sequence joins TRBV10-3 and TRBJ2-3; 8 bases match TRBD2. Germline CDR1 reads ENHRY; CDR2 reads SYGVKD. The CDR3 sequence is 15 residues long. V trimming: 5 bases; J trimming: 2 bases; junction bases outside the gene matches: 6. CDR3: CAISTEGLVTDTQYF. The DNA for the CDR3 is TGTGCCATCAGTACGGAGGGACTAGTCACAGATACGCAGTATTTT.

Remarks on this clonotype: Just one base apart from a much larger clone, this may be a read error. CDR3 nucleotide sequence: TGTGCCAGCAGCACGGGACAGCTCTATGGCTACACCTTC. This gives the protein CASSTGQLYGYTF. The chain employs TRBV7-9 and TRBJ1-2; 7 nucleotides align to TRBD1. CDR3 length: 13 residues. The V segment lost 5 bases and the J segment 4 bases; nucleotides outside the gene matches: 4. Germline V gene lookup returns CDR1 SEHNR and CDR2 FQNEAQ (reference sequence).

A word on this clonotype: One end of the junction varies from germline; a read error may be responsible. The CDR3 nucleotides are TGTGCCAGCAGCTTTGCGGGGGGTGAAACTTTCTTT. Amino acids: CASSFAGGETFF. V gene TRBV11-1 combines with J gene TRBJ1-1; D may be TRBD1 (5 bases). The CDR3 spans 12 residues. Germline V gene lookup returns CDR1 SGHAT and CDR2 FQDESV (reference sequence).

Notes on this clonotype: Relative to the germline gene, one junction end is altered; a read error may explain this. The chain combines TRBV20-1 with TRBJ2-1; the D gene could be TRBD1 or TRBD2 (5 bases each). CDR3 length: 20 residues. Germline CDR1 is DFQATT and CDR2 is SNEGSKA (reference sequence). The DNA of the CDR3 is TGCAGTGCTAGGGCATACCCATCGACTCTTAGTCTGGGGGAGTACAATGAGCAGTTATTC. As protein: CSARAYPSTLSLGEYNEQLF.

As for this clonotype: The junction shows a germline mismatch at one end, possibly a read error. V and J are TRBV11-2 and TRBJ1-1; D is ambiguous. CDR3 length: 18 residues. Germline CDR1 reads SGHAT; CDR2 reads FQNNGV. DNA for the CDR3: TGTGCCGGCAGTCGAGGGTGCGTAGGTCCTTCGGGGAACACTGAAGCTTTCTTT. Protein sequence: CAGSRGCVGPSGNTEAFF. The full variable domain, rest sourced from reference TRBV11-2 and TRBJ1-1, is EAGVAQSPRYKIIEKRQSVAFWCNPISGHATLYWYQQILGQGPKLLIQFQNNGVVDDSQLPKDRFSAERLKGVDSTLKIQPAKLEDSAVYLCAGSRGCVGPSGNTEAFFGQGTRLTVV.

Remarks on this clonotype: Compared with germline, one end of the junction differs, possibly owing to a read error. The J gene is TRBJ2-1, the V gene TRBV4-2; 9 nucleotides agree with TRBD1. CDR1 is LGHNA and CDR2 is YNFKEQ in the germline V gene. CDR3 size: 18 residues. CDR3 amino acids: CARSQPPGQGYSRNEQFF. CDR3 nucleotide sequence: TGTGCCAGAAGCCAACCCCCGGGACAGGGTTATTCTAGAAATGAGCAGTTCTTC.

Turning to this clonotype: A much larger clone sits a single nucleotide away, making a read error possible. This rearrangement joins TRBV6-2 or TRBV6-3 to TRBJ2-7, with 13 bases fitting TRBD2. The CDR3 covers 15 residues. Germline CDR1 is MNHEY and CDR2 is SVGEGT. As DNA, the CDR3 is TGTGCCAACAGTTACGAGGGACTAGCGGGAAACGAGCAGTACTTC. This codes for CANSYEGLAGNEQYF.

A word on this clonotype: A junction boundary mismatches the germline segment, possibly from a read error. The chain carries TRBV14 and TRBJ2-1; 7 nucleotides agree with TRBD2. The germline gives CDR1 SGHDN, CDR2 FVKESK. The CDR3 runs 13 residues. CDR3 nucleotide sequence: TGTGTCAGCAGCCAGACACCGAGTGGGAGGGGGTTCTTC. Its translation: CVSSQTPSGRGFF. The variable domain in full, completed from reference TRBV14 and TRBJ2-1, reads EAGVTQFPSHSVIEKGQTVTLRCDPISGHDNLYWYRRVMGKEIKFLLHFVKESKQDESGMPNNRFLAERTGGTYSTLKVQPAELEDSGVYFCVSSQTPSGRGFFGPGTRLTVL.

The rearrangement joins TRBV14 to TRBJ2-1; 7 nucleotides align to TRBD2. The V segment lost 10 bases and the J segment 8 bases; nucleotides outside the gene matches: 29. The CDR3 contains 19 residues. Germline-derived CDR1 and CDR2 are SGHDN and FVKESK. DNA for the CDR3: TGTGCCACCCACCCCTGGAGGAGGCTAGCGGCCGGTAACATCGATGAGCAGTTCTTC. This translates into CATHPWRRLAAGNIDEQFF.